Below, 6 T cell receptor beta chains from the same sample are listed, as sequenced in a study of blood T cell repertoires in COVID-19. Data came from immunoSEQ multiplex PCR; TCRdb stores just in-frame clones and leaves some out. The sample records about 150,000 clones, about four fifths being singletons. Sequencing used peripheral blood. All receptors come from a man aged 60-69 years with acute or convalescent COVID-19.

This rearrangement joins TRBV7-9 to TRBJ2-5; 12 nucleotides agree with TRBD2. V shed 4 bases, J shed 5 bases, and the junction held 14 bases outside the gene matches. The CDR3 is made up of 18 amino acids. Per germline, CDR1 SEHNR and CDR2 FQNEAQ (reference sequence). The CDR3 nucleotides read TGTGCCAGCAGCTCCCGGACTAGCGGGGCCACGCGTGTCGAGACCCAGTACTTC. Its translation is CASSSRTSGATRVETQYF.

The V call is TRBV30, the J call TRBJ1-6, with unresolved D. Germline CDR1 GTSNPN, CDR2 SVGIG (reference sequence). The CDR3 contains 17 residues. Trimming removed 0 bases at V and 7 bases at J, with 19 bases between. The CDR3 DNA sequence: TGTGCCTGGAGTGTAGGCGTCACCCTCCTCGGGAATTCACCCCTCCACTTT. Its translation is CAWSVGVTLLGNSPLHF.

Points on this clone: An end of the junction differs from the germline gene, which may be a read error. The chain recombines TRBV4-2 with TRBJ1-2; D ambiguous. CDR1 is LGHNA, CDR2 YNFKEQ, per germline. The CDR3 covers 15 residues. CDR3 in amino acids: CASSQEVANPYAYTF. CDR3 bases: TGTGCCAGCAGCCAAGAAGTAGCTAACCCCTATGCCTACACCTTC.

The rearrangement joins TRBV5-4 to TRBJ2-1, with D perhaps TRBD1 (5 bases). Germline V gives CDR1 SGHNT, CDR2 YYREEE (reference sequence). The CDR3 covers 15 residues. The V gene lost 5 bases and the J gene lost 5 bases, with 17 bases spanning the gap. In nucleotides, the CDR3 is TGTGCCAGCAGATCGATGGACACCTACAACAATGAGCAGTTCTTC. As protein: CASRSMDTYNNEQFF.

J is TRBJ1-1 and V is TRBV5-4, with D unresolved. CDR1 and CDR2 (germline): SGHNT, YYREEE (reference sequence). V gave up 0 bases and J gave up 7 bases, with 7 bases separating them. The CDR3 contains 12 residues. Written as DNA, the CDR3 is TGTGCCAGCAGCTTGGTATACAATGAAGCTTTCTTT. Protein sequence: CASSLVYNEAFF. The variable domain in full, completed from reference TRBV5-4 and TRBJ1-1, reads ETGVTQSPTHLIKTRGQQVTLRCSSQSGHNTVSWYQQALGQGPQFIFQYYREEENGRGNFPPRFSGLQFPNYSSELNVNALELDDSALYLCASSLVYNEAFFGQGTRLTVV.

The chain has TRBV25-1 and TRBJ2-5, with 12 bases aligning to TRBD1. The V and J ends lost 4 bases and 3 bases, in that order; junction bases with no gene match: 3. This CDR3 region has 15 residues. In germline, CDR1 is MGHDK, CDR2 SYGVNS. The chain's CDR3 is CASSAGQGAKETQYF. For the CDR3, the DNA is TGTGCCAGCAGTGCGGGACAGGGGGCCAAAGAGACCCAGTACTTC.